These T cell receptor beta chains were read from a single sample in a study of cytomegalovirus exposure and HLA in healthy donors. Repertoires were generated with immunoSEQ multiplex PCR, while TCRdb's copy carries only in-frame clones and drops some. Here the sample spans 150,000 to 200,000 clones, over 60% being singletons. Sequenced sample: PBMCs. The receptors come from a woman aged 30 to 39 in good health and CMV-seronegative. CDR3s include the opening cysteine and the closing phenylalanine or tryptophan. The D gene is left open where the match is weak. For some rows the clone size is stated as once, few or many, or as a class when expanded; others skip it.

CDR3aa	CDR3nt	j_gene	v_gene	abundance	d_gene
CASSKNRDRGNTIYF	TGTGCCAGCAGCAAAAACCGGGACAGGGGAAACACCATATATTTT	TRBJ1-3	TRBV28	NA	TRBD1
CASRYSGTSGEQYF	TGTGCCAGCAGATACTCCGGGACTAGCGGAGAGCAGTACTTC	TRBJ2-7	TRBV28	NA	TRBD2
CSGREASSLDTQYF	TGCAGTGGGCGGGAGGCTAGTAGTTTAGATACGCAGTATTTT	TRBJ2-3	TRBV29-1	once	TRBD2
CASEDSPGLDGYTF	TGTGCCAGCGAAGACAGTCCCGGATTAGATGGCTACACCTTC	TRBJ1-2	TRBV21-1	NA	NA
CAWRVDRGQSSYNSPLHF	TGTGCCTGGAGAGTTGACAGGGGGCAGAGCTCCTATAATTCACCCCTCCACTTT	TRBJ1-6	TRBV30	NA	TRBD1
CAISGAAYGYTF	TGTGCCATCAGTGGGGCAGCCTATGGCTACACCTTC	TRBJ1-2	TRBV10-3	few	NA
CASSRDRVGEQYF	TGCGCCAGCAGCCGGGACAGGGTTGGCGAGCAGTACTTC	TRBJ2-7	TRBV10-2	NA	TRBD1
CASSPPSGGYYGYTF	TGTGCCAGCAGTCCACCCTCAGGGGGGTACTATGGCTACACCTTC	TRBJ1-2	TRBV2	NA	TRBD1
CASSLVLTQGATNTEAFF	TGTGCCAGCAGCTTAGTCCTAACACAGGGGGCAACGAACACTGAAGCTTTCTTT	TRBJ1-1	TRBV11-2	NA	TRBD1
CASTKAGFTEAFF	TGTGCCAGCACCAAGGCGGGGTTCACTGAAGCTTTCTTT	TRBJ1-1	TRBV6-5	few	NA
CASSEVRGNQPQHF	TGTGCCAGCAGCGAAGTCAGAGGTAATCAGCCCCAGCATTTT	TRBJ1-5	TRBV7-2	NA	NA
CASSLQGEENGLYGYTF	TGTGCCAGCAGTTTGCAAGGAGAAGAGAACGGCCTCTATGGCTACACCTTC	TRBJ1-2	TRBV28	NA	NA
CASSLVQGGRSPLHF	TGTGCCAGCAGCTTAGTACAGGGCGGGCGCTCACCCCTCCACTTT	TRBJ1-6	TRBV7-8	NA	NA
CASSQEGQVFVYGYPF	TGCGCCAGCAGCCAAGAGGGGCAGGTCTTCGTCTATGGCTACCCCTTC	TRBJ1-2	TRBV4-1	few	NA
CASSLEVGWAANTGELFF	TGTGCCAGCAGCTTAGAAGTCGGTTGGGCAGCGAACACCGGGGAGCTGTTTTTT	TRBJ2-2	TRBV7-2	NA	NA
CASRALAGGETQYF	TGTGCCAGCAGGGCCCTAGCGGGAGGAGAGACCCAGTACTTC	TRBJ2-5	TRBV5-6	NA	TRBD2
CASSLGLAGGSSDEQFF	TGTGCCAGCAGCTTGGGACTAGCGGGAGGTAGTAGCGATGAGCAGTTCTTC	TRBJ2-1	TRBV5-6	few	TRBD2
CASRARIQGTNTGELFF	TGTGCCAGCAGAGCGAGGATACAGGGAACCAACACCGGGGAGCTGTTTTTT	TRBJ2-2	TRBV27	NA	NA
CASSYIRGSYNSPLHF	TGTGCCAGCAGTTACATCAGGGGCTCCTATAATTCACCCCTCCACTTT	TRBJ1-6	TRBV6-6	NA	NA
CASSQDSDAGYNEQFF	TGTGCCAGCAGCCAAGATTCCGACGCGGGTTACAATGAGCAGTTCTTC	TRBJ2-1	TRBV4-2	NA	NA
CASSEAQSGAANEKLFF	TGTGCCAGCAGTGAAGCGCAATCAGGGGCGGCTAATGAAAAACTGTTTTTT	TRBJ1-4	TRBV2	NA	NA
CASSLAAGVTGELFF	TGTGCCAGCAGCTTGGCAGCCGGGGTCACCGGGGAGCTGTTTTTT	TRBJ2-2	TRBV7-3	NA	NA
CASSQVWEHYEQYF	TGCGCCAGCAGCCAAGTCTGGGAGCATTATGAGCAGTACTTC	TRBJ2-7	TRBV4-3	NA	NA
CASSFMGQGTYGYTF	TGCGCCAGCAGCTTTATGGGACAGGGTACCTATGGCTACACCTTC	TRBJ1-2	TRBV5-1	NA	TRBD1
CAISAPGAGGSTEAFF	TGTGCCATCAGTGCCCCCGGGGCAGGGGGGAGCACTGAAGCTTTCTTT	TRBJ1-1	TRBV10-3	NA	TRBD1
CASSSSPGGIQYF	TGTGCCAGCAGCTCCTCTCCAGGGGGCATTCAGTACTTC	TRBJ2-4	TRBV7-3	few	TRBD1
CASSSSATGYPF	TGTGCCAGCAGTTCCTCCGCGACAGGGTACCCCTTC	TRBJ1-2	TRBV28	NA	TRBD1
CASSLTGTGGGNTIYF	TGTGCCAGCAGTTTAACCGGGACAGGGGGCGGAAACACCATATATTTT	TRBJ1-3	TRBV27	NA	TRBD1
CASSYEPLREQYF	TGTGCCAGCAGTTATGAGCCCCTGAGGGAGCAGTACTTC	TRBJ2-7	TRBV6-6	NA	NA
CASSVSPYEQYF	TGCGCCAGCAGCGTATCACCCTACGAGCAGTACTTC	TRBJ2-7	TRBV5-1	NA	NA
CASSPTGTGNSPLHF	TGTGCCAGCAGCCCAACGGGGACAGGGAATTCACCCCTCCACTTT	TRBJ1-6	TRBV7-3	NA	TRBD1
CARQSNTEAFF	TGTGCGCGGCAGTCGAACACTGAAGCTTTCTTT	TRBJ1-1	TRBV2	NA	NA
CASNPSGRWGEQFF	TGTGCCAGCAATCCTAGCGGGAGGTGGGGTGAGCAGTTCTTC	TRBJ2-1	TRBV6-5	NA	TRBD2
CASSLQGFRTDTQYF	TGTGCCAGCAGCTTACAGGGTTTTCGCACAGATACGCAGTATTTT	TRBJ2-3	TRBV7-3	NA	NA
CASSLTGGLYIQYF	TGTGCCAGCAGTCTGACAGGGGGGTTATACATTCAGTACTTC	TRBJ2-4	TRBV5-6	NA	TRBD1
CASSYQSGRVDTQYF	TGTGCCAGCAGCTATCAGAGCGGGAGAGTTGATACGCAGTATTTT	TRBJ2-3	TRBV7-3	NA	TRBD2
CAWSVHPTGDGYTF	TGTGCCTGGAGTGTACACCCCACAGGGGATGGCTACACCTTC	TRBJ1-2	TRBV30	NA	TRBD1
CASSSVYMGPKETQYF	TGTGCCAGCAGCTCCGTTTATATGGGGCCGAAAGAGACCCAGTACTTC	TRBJ2-5	TRBV28	NA	NA
CATSRLQWLTYNEQFF	TGTGCCACCAGCAGATTACAGTGGCTCACCTACAATGAGCAGTTCTTC	TRBJ2-1	TRBV15	NA	NA
CASSQGTTGTSYEQYF	TGTGCCAGCAGCCAAGGGACGACCGGGACTAGCTACGAGCAGTACTTC	TRBJ2-7	TRBV4-2	once	TRBD2
CATSRDPVQTPSYNEQFF	TGTGCCACCAGCAGAGACCCTGTTCAGACACCTTCCTACAATGAGCAGTTCTTC	TRBJ2-1	TRBV15	NA	NA
CASSPLGGPSYNEQFF	TGTGCCAGCAGCCCTCTGGGGGGACCCTCCTACAATGAGCAGTTCTTC	TRBJ2-1	TRBV11-3	NA	NA
CASSLTGLYNSPLHF	TGTGCCAGCAGTCTCACAGGGCTTTATAATTCACCCCTCCACTTT	TRBJ1-6	TRBV6-1	NA	NA
CATSRTPGQGSYEQYF	TGTGCCACCAGCAGAACCCCGGGACAGGGTTCTTACGAGCAGTACTTC	TRBJ2-7	TRBV15	NA	TRBD1
CASTSLAGTTDTQYF	TGTGCCAGTACCTCCCTAGCGGGCACCACAGATACGCAGTATTTT	TRBJ2-3	TRBV19	NA	TRBD2
CASSPAFSGRANEQFF	TGTGCCAGCAGCCCCGCCTTTAGCGGGAGGGCCAATGAGCAGTTCTTC	TRBJ2-1	TRBV6-6	NA	TRBD2
CASSRARAYGYTF	TGTGCCAGCAGTCGGGCCAGGGCCTATGGCTACACCTTC	TRBJ1-2	TRBV28	few	NA
CASSQDLTSGWLSSYNEQFF	TGCGCCAGCAGCCAAGATCTAACTAGCGGGTGGTTGAGCTCCTACAATGAGCAGTTCTTC	TRBJ2-1	TRBV4-1	NA	TRBD2
CASSRDNEQFF	TGTGCCAGCAGTCGGGACAATGAGCAGTTCTTC	TRBJ2-1	TRBV6-5	NA	NA
CASRSGQGSYNEQFF	TGTGCCAGCAGGTCGGGACAGGGGAGCTACAATGAGCAGTTCTTC	TRBJ2-1	TRBV28	NA	TRBD1
CASSVGGSYGYTF	TGTGCCAGCAGTGTTGGCGGAAGCTATGGCTACACCTTC	TRBJ1-2	TRBV2	NA	NA
CASSPIQGPHEQYF	TGTGCCAGCTCCCCTATACAGGGGCCCCACGAGCAGTACTTC	TRBJ2-7	TRBV18	NA	TRBD1
CASSLGAIAKNIQYF	TGCGCCAGCAGCTTGGGGGCGATAGCCAAAAACATTCAGTACTTC	TRBJ2-4	TRBV5-1	NA	NA
CASSYSDSPLHF	TGTGCCAGCAGTTACTCCGATTCACCCCTCCACTTT	TRBJ1-6	TRBV6-6	NA	NA
CASSSGTVLDTQYF	TGTGCCAGCAGCTCCGGGACAGTCCTAGATACGCAGTATTTT	TRBJ2-3	TRBV5-6	NA	TRBD1